Each of the 19 T cell receptor beta chains below was sequenced from the same sample in a study of blood T cell repertoires in COVID-19. Repertoires were generated with immunoSEQ multiplex PCR, while TCRdb's copy carries only in-frame clones and drops some. Of fewer than 300,000 clones detected, more than 70% appear once; the ten largest clones hold 5.7%. Sequenced: peripheral blood. These receptors all come from a man older than 75 with acute or convalescent COVID-19.

The chain joins TRBV5-1 to TRBJ1-2, with 7 positions matching TRBD1. The ends lost 5 bases at V and 6 bases at J; junction bases unmatched: 7. The CDR3 is 13 amino acids. Germline CDR1 SGHRS, CDR2 YFSETQ. DNA for the CDR3: TGCGCCAGCAGACAGGGGTTTTTGGATGGCTACACCTTC. This gives the protein CASRQGFLDGYTF. The whole variable domain, filled in from reference TRBV5-1 and TRBJ1-2, reads KAGVTQTPRYLIKTRGQQVTLSCSPISGHRSVSWYQQTPGQGLQFLFEYFSETQRNKGNFPGRFSGRQFSNSRSEMNVSTLELGDSALYLCASRQGFLDGYTFGSGTRLTVV.

The V and J genes are TRBV5-1 and TRBJ2-5; 7 bases match TRBD2. Trimming took 3 bases from V and 4 from J; bases not matched to a gene: 6. The germline V gene encodes CDR1 SGHRS and CDR2 YFSETQ. This CDR3 spans 14 amino acids. CDR3 region: CASSSPGGGETQYF. The CDR3 DNA follows: TGCGCCAGCAGCTCCCCGGGAGGAGGAGAGACCCAGTACTTC.

The rearrangement uses TRBV5-4 and TRBJ2-3, with D tentatively TRBD1 (6 bases). With 4 bases removed from V and 12 bases from J, the gap between germline ends came to 18 bases. This CDR3 contains 13 residues. The germline CDR1 and CDR2 sequences are SGHNT and YYREEE (reference sequence). The CDR3 here is CASSDTQQGSQYF. CDR3 DNA: TGTGCCAGCAGCGATACACAACAGGGTAGTCAGTATTTT.

This clone was counted a few times. For the CDR3, the DNA is TGTGCCAGCAGTTCGCCGGGACAGGGACTGTCCTACGAGCAGTACTTC. Translation: CASSSPGQGLSYEQYF. V usage is TRBV28 and J usage is TRBJ2-7; 9 bases are shared with TRBD1. V dropped 4 bases and J dropped 1; count of bases not matched to a gene: 8. Germline lookup yields CDR1 MDHEN and CDR2 SYDVKM. This CDR3 is built from 16 residues.

The genes are TRBV6-6 and TRBJ1-6; the D gene is possibly TRBD1 (6 bases). Per germline, CDR1 MNHNY and CDR2 SVGAGI (reference sequence). Trimming took off 6 bases at V and 8 bases at J, with 17 bases between the two ends. CDR3 length: 15 amino acids. CDR3 bases: TGTGCCAGCAGCCCCCAAGGGGGGGATGATTCACCCCTCCACTTT. Its translation is CASSPQGGDDSPLHF.

J is TRBJ2-7 and V is TRBV5-4; a weak D match, TRBD1 (6 bases). The CDR3 is made up of 13 amino acids. Trimming left V 2 bases short and J 8 bases short, with 14 bases between. CDR1 and CDR2 from the germline V gene are SGHNT and YYREEE (reference sequence). CDR3 sequence reads: CASSFKGVQQQYF. CDR3 nucleotides: TGTGCCAGCAGCTTTAAGGGGGTACAGCAGCAGTACTTC.

The J gene is TRBJ1-5, the V gene TRBV6-1; tentatively, D is TRBD1 (5 bases). The CDR3 covers 13 residues. V lost 3 bases and J 6 bases, leaving 9 bases between the germline ends. Germline CDR1 and CDR2: MNHNS and SASEGT. The CDR3 bases are TGTGCCAGCAGTGATGCGGGGACTCAGCCCCAGCATTTT. This gives the protein CASSDAGTQPQHF.

This clone has only a few counts. The chain carries TRBV7-9 and TRBJ2-5, with 10 positions matching TRBD2. The CDR3 sequence is 17 residues long. The germline V gene has CDR1 SEHNR and CDR2 FQNEAQ (reference sequence). With V trimmed by 1 base and J by 4 bases, 9 bases remained unmatched. CDR3 in amino acids: CASSLGVTAGGRETQYF. In nucleotides, the CDR3 is TGTGCCAGCAGCTTAGGGGTCACAGCGGGGGGGCGAGAGACCCAGTACTTC.

This chain connects TRBV6-5 to TRBJ1-2, with D tentatively TRBD1 (5 bases). Germline V gene sequence: CDR1 MNHEY, CDR2 SVGAGI. CDR3 length: 13 amino acids. With 5 bases removed from V and 7 bases from J, the gap between germline ends came to 14 bases. In DNA form, the CDR3 reads TGTGCCAGCAGTATCGGTACGGGGGGTGGCTACACCTTC. This encodes CASSIGTGGGYTF.

This chain uses TRBV5-8 with TRBJ1-6; TRBD1 matches 9 bases. CDR3 length: 12 residues. After removal of 4 bases from V and 19 bases from J, the junction contained 9 bases not matched to a gene. In germline, CDR1 is SGHTS, CDR2 YDEGEE. The CDR3 region has the DNA TGTGCCAGCAGCAATACAGGGGGCCCCAGGCACTTT. This encodes CASSNTGGPRHF.

This clone has a single count. The chain recombines TRBV7-2 with TRBJ2-1; the match to TRBD2 covers 11 bases. J was trimmed by 7 bases and V by 5 bases; bases with no gene match: 10. The germline gives CDR1 SGHTA, CDR2 FQGNSA. The CDR3 has 16 amino acids. The CDR3 sequence: CASSQDSGGARNEQFF. The CDR3 DNA is TGTGCCAGCAGCCAGGATAGCGGGGGGGCGCGGAATGAGCAGTTCTTC. Full variable domain (rest looked up from reference TRBV7-2 and TRBJ2-1): GAGVSQSPSNKVTEKGKDVELRCDPISGHTALYWYRQSLGQGLEFLIYFQGNSAPDKSGLPSDRFSAERTGGSVSTLTIQRTQQEDSAVYLCASSQDSGGARNEQFFGPGTRLTVL.

In DNA, the CDR3 is TGTGCCAGCTCACCAGGGACAACCTCTGGGGGCGAGCAGTACTTC. This encodes CASSPGTTSGGEQYF. The gene calls are TRBV18 and TRBJ2-7; possible D gene TRBD1, 6 bases. V was clipped by 2 bases and J by 6 bases, with 17 bases between them. This CDR3 has 15 amino acids. Germline V gene data show CDR1 as KGHSH and CDR2 as LQKENI. The full variable domain, its missing parts supplied by reference TRBV18 and TRBJ2-7, is NAGVMQNPRHLVRRRGQEARLRCSPMKGHSHVYWYRQLPEEGLKFMVYLQKENIIDESGMPKERFSAEFPKEGPSILRIQQVVRGDSAAYFCASSPGTTSGGEQYFGPGTRLTVT.

V gene TRBV12-3 or TRBV12-4 combines with J gene TRBJ2-3; 10 bases fit TRBD2. J lost 10 bases, V lost 5 bases, and 6 bases had no gene match. This CDR3 has 13 residues. The CDR3 nucleotides are TGTGCCAGCAGTAAGCGGGGGGGCCCTTCGCAGTATTTT. Encoded protein: CASSKRGGPSQYF.

This sequence joins TRBV11-2 and TRBJ2-7, with D unresolved. The CDR3 has 13 residues. Germline-derived CDR1 and CDR2 are SGHAT and FQNNGV. V lost 0 bases and J lost 3, with 6 bases in between. CDR3 DNA: TGTGCCAGCAGCTTAGATCCCAACTACGAGCAGTACTTC. Translated, it gives CASSLDPNYEQYF.

V usage is TRBV28 and J usage is TRBJ2-7; D might be TRBD2 (6 bases). Germline V gene data show CDR1 as MDHEN and CDR2 as SYDVKM. Trimming removed 6 bases at V and 3 bases at J, with 15 bases between. This CDR3 spans 14 amino acids. In DNA form, the CDR3 reads TGTGCCAGCAGCCCACCAGACGGGGGCTACGAGCAGTACTTC. It translates to CASSPPDGGYEQYF. The whole variable domain, remainder taken from reference TRBV28 and TRBJ2-7, is DVKVTQSSRYLVKRTGEKVFLECVQDMDHENMFWYRQDPGLGLRLIYFSYDVKMKEKGDIPEGYSVSREKKERFSLILESASTNQTSMYLCASSPPDGGYEQYFGPGTRLTVT.

V usage is TRBV5-1 and J usage is TRBJ2-7, with 14 bases matching TRBD2. CDR1 SGHRS and CDR2 YFSETQ come from the germline V gene. The CDR3 loop spans 15 amino acids. V gave up 4 bases and J gave up 9 bases; unmatched junction bases: 9. In DNA, the CDR3 is TGCGCCAGCAGCCAGGGGACTAGCGGGAGAGTACGGCAGTACTTC. Protein product: CASSQGTSGRVRQYF.

The J gene is TRBJ1-2, the V gene TRBV5-5; 8 bases line up with TRBD1. Losses at the gene ends were 3 bases for V and 1 base for J; bases not matched to a gene: 2. The CDR3 runs 14 residues. Germline CDR1 SGHKS, CDR2 YYEKEE (reference sequence). The CDR3 coding sequence is TGTGCCAGCAGCTCAGGACAGGGTAACTATGGCTACACCTTC. Translating gives CASSSGQGNYGYTF.

V is TRBV5-1 and J is TRBJ2-2; 7 bases match TRBD1. CDR1 SGHRS and CDR2 YFSETQ come from the germline V gene. CDR3 size: 17 residues. V lost 4 bases, J lost 0 bases, and 9 bases stayed unmatched. In nucleotides, the CDR3 is TGCGCCAGCAGCCTACTATTCGGGACAGCGAACACCGGGGAGCTGTTTTTT. It codes for CASSLLFGTANTGELFF.

This clone has ten or more counts. The same CDR3 also results from other DNA sequences found in this sample. This chain joins TRBV6-5 and TRBJ2-7; 8 positions agree with TRBD2. The CDR3 runs 12 residues. V gave up 7 bases and J gave up 4 bases; unmatched junction bases: 3. Per germline, CDR1 MNHEY and CDR2 SVGAGI. CDR3: CASIQREYEQYF. CDR3 coding DNA: TGTGCCAGCATCCAGCGGGAGTACGAGCAGTACTTC.